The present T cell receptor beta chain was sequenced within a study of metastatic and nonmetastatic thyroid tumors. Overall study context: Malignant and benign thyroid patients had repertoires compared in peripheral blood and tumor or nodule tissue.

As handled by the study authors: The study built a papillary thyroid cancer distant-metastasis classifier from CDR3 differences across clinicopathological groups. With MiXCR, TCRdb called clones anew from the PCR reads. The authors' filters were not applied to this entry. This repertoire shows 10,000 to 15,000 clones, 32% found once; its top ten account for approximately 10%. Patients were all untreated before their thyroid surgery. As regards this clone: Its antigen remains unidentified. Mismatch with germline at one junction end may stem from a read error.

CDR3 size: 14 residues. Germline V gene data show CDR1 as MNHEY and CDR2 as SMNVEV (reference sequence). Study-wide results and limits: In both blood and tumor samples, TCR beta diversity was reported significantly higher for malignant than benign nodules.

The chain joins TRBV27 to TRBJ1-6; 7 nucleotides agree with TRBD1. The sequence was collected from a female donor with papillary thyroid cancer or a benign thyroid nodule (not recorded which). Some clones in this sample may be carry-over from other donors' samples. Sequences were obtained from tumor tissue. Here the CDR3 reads CASSIDRVGSHLHF. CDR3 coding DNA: TGTGCCAGCAGCATCGACAGGGTTGGTTCACACCTCCACTTT.